This TCR beta chain was identified during a study of regulatory T cells in long-lasting Graves disease. Time point: persistent/refractory GD, antithyroid drugs over 5 years with positive TRAb. PBMC RNA served as the TCR library source. This clonotype was recorded a few times. Researchers made TCR beta libraries by using iRepertoire HTBI primers and running Arm-PCR on CDR3 regions. TCRdb used MiXCR to reprocess the multiplex PCR reads, holding one entry per CDR3 protein. Here the sample spans a few hundred thousand distinct CDR3 sequences, 20% to 25% being singletons. This CDR3 region has 14 residues. Germline V gene lookup returns CDR1 KGHDR and CDR2 SFDVKD. V gave up 9 bases and J gave up 4 bases; unmatched junction bases: 10.

This material consisted of peripheral blood mononuclear cells (PBMCs), taken when the disease was refractory, from a patient treated with antithyroid drugs. This TCR was sampled from a female donor with Graves disease. V and J are TRBV24-1 and TRBJ2-7; 8 positions match TRBD1. CDR3 DNA sequence: TGTGCCACCTCCACTTCAGGACAGGGTTACGAGCAGTACTTC. It yields the protein CATSTSGQGYEQYF.